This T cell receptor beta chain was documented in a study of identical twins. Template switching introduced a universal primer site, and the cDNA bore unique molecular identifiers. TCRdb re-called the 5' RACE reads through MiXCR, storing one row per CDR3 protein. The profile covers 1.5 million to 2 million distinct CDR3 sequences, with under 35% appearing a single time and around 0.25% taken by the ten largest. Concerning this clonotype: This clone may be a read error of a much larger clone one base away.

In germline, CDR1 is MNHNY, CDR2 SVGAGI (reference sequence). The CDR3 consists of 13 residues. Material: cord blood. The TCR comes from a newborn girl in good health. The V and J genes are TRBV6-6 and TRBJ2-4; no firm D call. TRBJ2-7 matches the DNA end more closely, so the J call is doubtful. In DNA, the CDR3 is TGTGCCAGCAGTTACGAAGCCTCCTACGAGCAGTACTTC. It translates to CASSYEASYEQYF.